This entry features one T cell receptor (beta chain) sequence. The sample belongs to a study of cytomegalovirus exposure and HLA in healthy donors. With 6 bases clipped from V and 3 bases from J, the junction kept 6 bases outside the gene matches. From germline, CDR1 is MNHEY and CDR2 SMNVEV (reference sequence). This CDR3 contains 15 residues. The study ran its PCR with 60 Vbeta and 13 Jbeta primers. Repertoires were generated with immunoSEQ multiplex PCR, while TCRdb's copy carries only in-frame clones and drops some. The sample has fewer than 200,000 clones, about 85% seen once. The sequencing sample was made of PBMCs. The rearrangement uses TRBV27 and TRBJ2-2; 8 bases are shared with TRBD1. The receptor's source is a woman aged 45-59 years in good health and CMV-seropositive. The DNA of the CDR3 is TGTGCCAGCAGCCACGGGACAGGAGACACCGGGGAGCTGTTTTTT. The encoded protein is CASSHGTGDTGELFF.